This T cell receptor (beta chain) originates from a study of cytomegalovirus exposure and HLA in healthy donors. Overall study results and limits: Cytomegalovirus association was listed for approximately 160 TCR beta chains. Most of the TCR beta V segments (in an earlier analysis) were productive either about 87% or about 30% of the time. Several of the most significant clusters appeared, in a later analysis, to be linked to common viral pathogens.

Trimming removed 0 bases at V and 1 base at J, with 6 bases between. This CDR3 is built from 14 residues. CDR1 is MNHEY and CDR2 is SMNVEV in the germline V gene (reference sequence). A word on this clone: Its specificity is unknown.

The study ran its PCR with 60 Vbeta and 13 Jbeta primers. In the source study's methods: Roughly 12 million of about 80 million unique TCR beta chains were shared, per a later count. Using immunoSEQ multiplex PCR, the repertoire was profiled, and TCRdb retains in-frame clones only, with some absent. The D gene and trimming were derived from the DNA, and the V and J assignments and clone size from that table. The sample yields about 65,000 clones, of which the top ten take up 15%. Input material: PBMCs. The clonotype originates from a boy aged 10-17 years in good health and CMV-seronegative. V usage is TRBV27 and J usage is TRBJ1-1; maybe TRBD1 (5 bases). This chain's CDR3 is CASSLSGANTEAFF. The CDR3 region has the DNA TGTGCCAGCAGTTTATCTGGGGCGAACACTGAAGCTTTCTTT.